This entry concerns a single T cell receptor beta chain. This specimen belongs to a study of T cells after posttransplantation cyclophosphamide. In germline, CDR1 is SGDLS, CDR2 YYNGEE. This CDR3 has 13 amino acids. V was pared by 0 bases and J by 4 bases, with 6 bases between. Libraries were prepared by immunoSEQ multiplex PCR; TCRdb keeps only in-frame clonotypes and omits some of them. The data hold 51,000 or so clones, with 94% observed a single time. This TCR came from a woman aged 25-40 years in good health and a related stem cell transplant donor. The sequencing sample was made of PBMCs. The J gene is TRBJ2-3, the V gene TRBV9; possibly TRBD2 for D (6 bases). The CDR3 DNA sequence: TGTGCCAGCAGCGTAGGGGGGGCAGATACGCAGTATTTT. Translated: CASSVGGADTQYF.